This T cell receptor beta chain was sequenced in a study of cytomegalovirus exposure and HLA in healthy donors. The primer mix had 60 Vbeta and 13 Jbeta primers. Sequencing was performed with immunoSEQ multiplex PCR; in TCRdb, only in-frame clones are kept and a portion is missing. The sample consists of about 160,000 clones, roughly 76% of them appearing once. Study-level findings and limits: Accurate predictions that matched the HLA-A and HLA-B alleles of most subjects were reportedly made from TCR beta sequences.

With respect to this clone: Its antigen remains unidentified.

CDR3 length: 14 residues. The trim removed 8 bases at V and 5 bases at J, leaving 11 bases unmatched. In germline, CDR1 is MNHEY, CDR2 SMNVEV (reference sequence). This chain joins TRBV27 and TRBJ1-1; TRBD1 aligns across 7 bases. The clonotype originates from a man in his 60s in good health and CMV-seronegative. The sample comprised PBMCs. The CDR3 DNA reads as TGTGCCAGCCAACTGACCAGGGGGAGTACTGAAGCTTTCTTT. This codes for CASQLTRGSTEAFF.